Shown below are 10 T cell receptor beta chains from a single sample sequenced in a study of shared clonotypes between healthy human individuals. The protocol was immunoSEQ multiplex PCR, while the TCRdb copy is restricted to in-frame clones and leaves out a portion. The sample records 1.4 million or so clones, about 98.5% being singletons. The sample taken for sequencing was naive CD4+ T cells sorted from blood. Stated subset: CD45RA+ positively selected. All receptors come from a man aged 30-40 years in good health.

The genes are TRBV18 and TRBJ2-5; D remains ambiguous. The V gene lost 2 bases and the J gene lost 4 bases, with 17 bases spanning the gap. Germline V gives CDR1 KGHSH, CDR2 LQKENI. This CDR3 is 16 amino acids long. Written as DNA, the CDR3 is TGTGCCAGCTCACCAGTTCATAACGGGTTTCGAGAGACCCAGTACTTC. This translates into CASSPVHNGFRETQYF.

This chain uses TRBV2 with TRBJ2-3; TRBD2 matches 9 bases. V trimming: 0 bases; J trimming: 3 bases; junction bases outside the gene matches: 7. The CDR3 runs 17 residues. Germline CDR1 is SNHLY and CDR2 is FYNNEI. The CDR3 spells CASSEALLLAGTDTQYF. The CDR3 bases are TGTGCCAGCAGTGAAGCGCTTCTGCTAGCGGGGACAGATACGCAGTATTTT.

This clone showed up just once. This chain uses TRBV18 with TRBJ2-5; 7 positions match TRBD2. The ends lost 3 bases at V and 1 base at J; junction bases unmatched: 11. The CDR3 covers 17 residues. Germline CDR1 and CDR2: KGHSH and LQKENI. In DNA, the CDR3 is TGTGCCAGCTCACCTGCGGGGATGGCTAGCGGCCAAGAGACCCAGTACTTC. It codes for CASSPAGMASGQETQYF.

The V and J genes are TRBV5-4 and TRBJ2-3, with D perhaps TRBD1 (5 bases). Germline CDR1 is SGHNT and CDR2 is YYREEE (reference sequence). Trimming took off 4 bases at V and 2 bases at J, with 23 bases between the two ends. The CDR3 runs to 18 residues. The CDR3 DNA is TGTGCCAGCAGCCAGGAACTTGCGCAGGGCATGCACACAGATACGCAGTATTTT. It yields the protein CASSQELAQGMHTDTQYF.

The chain carries TRBV28 and TRBJ2-5; D unclear. V was shortened by 5 bases and J by 1 base, with 11 bases between the two germline ends. Germline loops: CDR1 MDHEN, CDR2 SYDVKM. This CDR3 is 14 amino acids long. The CDR3 loop reads CASSPPPGQETQYF. As DNA, the CDR3 is TGTGCCAGCAGTCCCCCCCCGGGCCAAGAGACCCAGTACTTC.

The chain is built from TRBV4-3 and TRBJ2-3; D is uncertain. Deletions cut 5 bases from V and 2 bases from J, with 5 bases between. Germline V lookup: CDR1 LGHNA, CDR2 YSLEER. The length of the CDR3 is 12 residues. The CDR3 bases are TGCGCCAGCAGCGATGCCACAGATACGCAGTATTTT. It specifies CASSDATDTQYF.

The chain combines TRBV5-5 with TRBJ1-5, with D maybe TRBD1 (5 bases). Germline values: CDR1 SGHKS, CDR2 YYEKEE (reference sequence). V dropped 5 bases and J dropped 2 bases, with 11 bases sitting between them. The CDR3 runs 14 residues. CDR3 region: CASSSTGGNQPQHF. In nucleotides, the CDR3 is TGTGCCAGCAGTTCCACGGGGGGCAATCAGCCCCAGCATTTT. The complete variable domain, with remaining parts taken from reference TRBV5-5 and TRBJ1-5, reads DAGVTQSPTHLIKTRGQQVTLRCSPISGHKSVSWYQQVLGQGPQFIFQYYEKEERGRGNFPDRFSARQFPNYSSELNVNALLLGDSALYLCASSSTGGNQPQHFGDGTRLSIL.

The chain is built from TRBV11-3 and TRBJ2-3; no reliable D call. Trimming removed 1 base at V and 3 bases at J, with 14 bases between. The germline CDR1 and CDR2 sequences are SGHNT and YENEEA. CDR3 size: 16 residues. As DNA, the CDR3 is TGTGCCAGCAGCTTAGGTCCCCCGAAACAGACAGATACGCAGTATTTT. The encoded protein is CASSLGPPKQTDTQYF.

The V and J genes are TRBV18 and TRBJ1-1; unclear D gene. Between the trimmed V and J ends, which lost 6 bases and 2 bases, there was a span of 10 bases. Per the germline V gene, CDR1 is KGHSH and CDR2 is LQKENI. This CDR3 is built from 13 residues. Written as DNA, the CDR3 is TGTGCCAGCTCCGCCCGATTAAACACTGAAGCTTTCTTT. It codes for CASSARLNTEAFF.

The chain employs TRBV6-1 and TRBJ2-2, with 7 bases identical to TRBD2. The CDR3 consists of 17 residues. Germline loops: CDR1 MNHNS, CDR2 SASEGT. With 3 bases clipped from V and 3 bases from J, the junction kept 10 bases outside the gene matches. The CDR3 coding sequence is TGTGCCAGCAGTGACCCAACTAGCGTTCGTTACACCGGGGAGCTGTTTTTT. Translation: CASSDPTSVRYTGELFF.